The 24 T cell receptor beta chains below all came from one sample that was sequenced in a study of shared clonotypes between healthy human individuals. Sequencing was performed with immunoSEQ multiplex PCR; in TCRdb, only in-frame clones are kept and a portion is missing. The data contain some 1 million clones, around four fifths of them singletons. The sequenced material came from memory CD4+ T cells sorted from blood. As to subset: CD45RA-negative fraction. The receptors stem from a man aged 18 to 29 in good health.

This clone was observed a few times. Other nucleotide sequences from this sample produce the same CDR3. The chain has TRBV2 and TRBJ2-5; D gene unclear. This CDR3 comprises 12 residues. V was trimmed by 2 bases and J by 2 bases, leaving 3 bases between them. The germline gives CDR1 SNHLY, CDR2 FYNNEI. In DNA form, the CDR3 reads TGTGCCAGCAGTGAACAGCAAGAGACCCAGTACTTC. Protein: CASSEQQETQYF. Variable domain in full (rest from reference TRBV2 and TRBJ2-5): EPEVTQTPSHQVTQMGQEVILRCVPISNHLYFYWYRQILGQKVEFLVSFYNNEISEKSEIFDDQFSVERPDGSNFTLKIRSTKLEDSAMYFCASSEQQETQYFGPGTRLLVL.

The chain couples TRBV11-3 to TRBJ1-5; possible D gene TRBD1, 5 bases. The CDR3 runs to 16 residues. V lost 5 bases, J lost 1 base, and 15 bases lay in between. CDR1 SGHNT and CDR2 YENEEA come from the germline V gene. The CDR3 DNA reads TGTGCCAGCAGCCCCGCCGGGACCCAGAGCAATCAGCCCCAGCATTTT. It specifies CASSPAGTQSNQPQHF.

J is TRBJ2-5 and V is TRBV5-6; D gene ambiguous. CDR1 is SGHDT, CDR2 YYEEEE, per germline. V was cut by 4 bases and J by 1 base, with 8 bases left in between. CDR3 length: 13 residues. The CDR3, as DNA: TGTGCCAGCAGCCCGACCCTCCAAGAGACCCAGTACTTC. Its translation: CASSPTLQETQYF.

Points on this clone: Additional DNA sequences in this sample encode the identical CDR3. The chain employs TRBV30 and TRBJ1-2; D is undetermined. Germline V gene sequence: CDR1 GTSNPN, CDR2 SVGIG (reference sequence). CDR3 length: 11 residues. The V end was cut by 0 bases, the J end by 8 bases, with 7 bases between. The CDR3 here is CAWSVGGGYTF. The DNA for the CDR3 is TGTGCCTGGAGTGTTGGTGGCGGCTACACCTTC. Based on the CDR3 plus reference TRBV30 and TRBJ1-2, the full variable domain is SQTIHQWPATLVQPVGSPLSLECTVEGTSNPNLYWYRQAAGRGLQLLFYSVGIGQISSEVPQNLSASRPQDRQFILSSKKLLLSDSGFYLCAWSVGGGYTFGSGTRLTVV.

The chain has TRBV7-2 and TRBJ2-3; 14 bases fit TRBD2. The germline V gene encodes CDR1 SGHTA and CDR2 FQGNSA. The CDR3 runs to 18 residues. With V trimmed by 5 bases and J by 1 base, 8 bases remained unmatched. The DNA for the CDR3 is TGTGCCAGCAGCAGCGGACTAGCGGGAGGCCAAGGCACAGATACGCAGTATTTT. This translates into CASSSGLAGGQGTDTQYF. Filled out from reference TRBV7-2 and TRBJ2-3, the complete variable domain reads GAGVSQSPSNKVTEKGKDVELRCDPISGHTALYWYRQSLGQGLEFLIYFQGNSAPDKSGLPSDRFSAERTGGSVSTLTIQRTQQEDSAVYLCASSSGLAGGQGTDTQYFGPGTRLTVL.

The rearrangement links TRBV4-1 to TRBJ1-2; D might be TRBD1 (6 bases). This CDR3 comprises 15 residues. V dropped 0 bases and J dropped 4 bases, with 12 bases sitting between them. Germline V gene sequence: CDR1 MGHRA, CDR2 YSYEKL. The CDR3 DNA sequence: TGCGCCAGCAGCCAAGAAATGGACAGCCGCTATGGCTACACCTTC. The encoded protein is CASSQEMDSRYGYTF.

This clone came up once. The chain has TRBV5-6 and TRBJ2-5, with 7 bases aligning to TRBD2. Trimming cost V 3 bases and J 5 bases; bases outside gene matches: 16. CDR1 SGHDT and CDR2 YYEEEE come from the germline V gene. CDR3 size: 17 residues. DNA for the CDR3: TGTGCCAGCAGCTCTATCACTATAGCGGGCAGGCGGGAGACCCAGTACTTC. Protein sequence: CASSSITIAGRRETQYF.

The chain joins TRBV2 to TRBJ2-2; no firm D call. CDR3 size: 12 residues. CDR1 and CDR2 (germline): SNHLY, FYNNEI. Trimming removed 4 bases from V and 6 bases from J, with 6 bases in between. The CDR3, as DNA: TGTGCCAGCAGTGTTTTTCCCGGGGAGCTGTTTTTT. Encoded protein: CASSVFPGELFF.

The CDR3 bases are TGCGCCAGCGCCGAGGGGGGCTTAACCACTGAAGCTTTCTTT. Its protein is CASAEGGLTTEAFF. The chain couples TRBV5-1 to TRBJ1-1, with D tentatively TRBD1 (6 bases). The CDR3 loop spans 14 amino acids. The germline V gene encodes CDR1 SGHRS and CDR2 YFSETQ. V was trimmed by 7 bases and J by 4 bases, leaving 17 bases between them.

The chain recombines TRBV5-4 with TRBJ2-7; D could derive from TRBD1 or TRBD2 (5 bases each). The CDR3 is made up of 12 amino acids. The germline V and J ends were trimmed by 4 bases and 3 bases, with 8 bases remaining between them. Germline values: CDR1 SGHNT, CDR2 YYREEE (reference sequence). CDR3 in amino acids: CASSGDLYEQYF. The CDR3, as DNA: TGTGCCAGCAGCGGGGACCTCTACGAGCAGTACTTC.

The chain has TRBV11-2 and TRBJ1-2; 7 bases are shared with TRBD1. Germline CDR1 reads SGHAT; CDR2 reads FQNNGV. The V and J ends lost 5 bases and 4 bases, in that order; junction bases with no gene match: 4. CDR3 length: 13 amino acids. The CDR3 loop is CASSPGQLYGYTF. In DNA form, the CDR3 reads TGTGCCAGCAGCCCGGGACAGCTCTATGGCTACACCTTC.

The V gene is TRBV5-6, the J gene TRBJ1-3; D remains unclear. Germline V gene data show CDR1 as SGHDT and CDR2 as YYEEEE. The ends were cut back, 5 bases at V and 2 bases at J, with 20 bases in the middle. The CDR3 spans 17 residues. CDR3 region: CASSQNLFRVTGNTIYF. Written as DNA, the CDR3 is TGTGCCAGCAGTCAAAACCTCTTTCGGGTGACTGGAAACACCATATATTTT. Full variable domain (outside the CDR3, taken from reference TRBV5-6 and TRBJ1-3): DAGVTQSPTHLIKTRGQQVTLRCSPKSGHDTVSWYQQALGQGPQFIFQYYEEEERQRGNFPDRFSGHQFPNYSSELNVNALLLGDSALYLCASSQNLFRVTGNTIYFGEGSWLTVV.

Here the CDR3 reads CASSFEGFSSSGNTIYF. CDR3 DNA sequence: TGTGCCAGCAGCTTCGAGGGTTTCTCGAGCTCTGGAAACACCATATATTTT. The V call is TRBV5-5, the J call TRBJ1-3; D unclear. Germline V gene lookup returns CDR1 SGHKS and CDR2 YYEKEE (reference sequence). This CDR3 is 17 amino acids long. Trimming took off 2 bases at V and 0 bases at J, with 15 bases between the two ends.

The CDR3 loop is CASSELVSSSYNEQFF. The CDR3 region has the DNA TGTGCCAGCAGTGAACTAGTCTCATCCTCCTACAATGAGCAGTTCTTC. This chain joins TRBV25-1 and TRBJ2-1; D not resolved. CDR1 and CDR2 from the germline V gene are MGHDK and SYGVNS. Trimming cost V 2 bases and J 0 bases, with 11 bases left between them. This CDR3 is built from 16 residues.

This clone was counted between two and nine times. This sequence joins TRBV9 and TRBJ2-3; 10 bases map to TRBD2. J lost 2 bases, V lost 4 bases, and 4 bases had no gene match. Germline loops: CDR1 SGDLS, CDR2 YYNGEE. The CDR3 length is 15 residues. The CDR3 DNA follows: TGTGCCAGCAGCACACTAGCGGGGCCCACAGATACGCAGTATTTT. Amino acid sequence: CASSTLAGPTDTQYF.

The table lists this clone with a count of one. The chain couples TRBV6-5 to TRBJ1-2, with 8 bases identical to TRBD1. Germline trimming cut 7 bases from V and 3 bases from J; bases unmatched to any gene: 10. The CDR3 has 15 residues. From germline, CDR1 is MNHEY and CDR2 SVGAGI. The CDR3 protein is CASTTGGAQDYGYTF. In DNA, the CDR3 is TGTGCCAGCACCACAGGGGGGGCGCAGGACTATGGCTACACCTTC.

The V call is TRBV7-2, the J call TRBJ2-1; 9 nucleotides agree with TRBD2. The J segment lost 8 bases and the V segment lost 1 base, leaving 9 bases of the junction unmatched. The CDR3 is 16 amino acids. CDR1 and CDR2 (germline): SGHTA, FQGNSA. DNA for the CDR3: TGTGCCAGCAGCTTAGGGTTCACTAGCGGGCAGGATGAGCAGTTCTTC. Protein: CASSLGFTSGQDEQFF.

The V and J genes are TRBV28 and TRBJ2-1, with 12 bases that match TRBD2. With V trimmed by 2 bases and J by 8 bases, 7 bases remained unmatched. The CDR3 length is 16 residues. Germline lookup yields CDR1 MDHEN and CDR2 SYDVKM. The CDR3 sequence is CASSLGLAGGPDEQFF. In nucleotides, the CDR3 is TGTGCCAGCAGTTTAGGGCTAGCGGGGGGGCCGGATGAGCAGTTCTTC.

A note on this clone: At one of its ends the junction is not consistent with the germline gene, which may arise from a read error. V usage is TRBV7-7 and J usage is TRBJ1-5; no clear D gene. This CDR3 contains 14 residues. Germline lookup yields CDR1 SSHAT and CDR2 FNYEAQ (reference sequence). The CDR3 loop reads CASSLVDPRSPQHF. The DNA for the CDR3 is TGTGCTAGCAGCTTAGTAGACCCCAGATCGCCCCAGCATTTT.

This rearrangement joins TRBV6-5 to TRBJ1-3, with D unresolved. The ends were cut back, 5 bases at V and 4 bases at J, with 12 bases in the middle. Per the germline V gene, CDR1 is MNHEY and CDR2 is SVGAGI. CDR3 length: 14 residues. CDR3 region: CASSIQFGGNTIYF. The CDR3 coding sequence is TGTGCCAGCAGTATCCAGTTCGGCGGAAACACCATATATTTT.

The chain employs TRBV5-4 and TRBJ2-7, with D hard to call. Germline values: CDR1 SGHNT, CDR2 YYREEE (reference sequence). The CDR3 is 11 residues long. The V gene lost 1 base and the J gene lost 6 bases, with 5 bases spanning the gap. CDR3 sequence reads: CASSLTREQYF. The CDR3 DNA reads TGTGCCAGCAGCTTGACGCGCGAGCAGTACTTC.

This clone was seen just once. The J gene is TRBJ1-3, the V gene TRBV27, with TRBD1 matching over 10 bases. This CDR3 spans 16 amino acids. Germline V gene data show CDR1 as MNHEY and CDR2 as SMNVEV (reference sequence). V was pared by 4 bases and J by 4 bases, with 7 bases of the junction left unmatched. The CDR3 DNA follows: TGTGCCAGCAGTTCATCCGGGACAGGGGACGGAAACACCATATATTTT. This sequence encodes CASSSSGTGDGNTIYF.

The CDR3 DNA sequence: TGTGCCAGCAGCCCGGACAGGGCGACTGAAGCTTTCTTT. It specifies CASSPDRATEAFF. The V gene is TRBV6-6, the J gene TRBJ1-1; 8 nucleotides agree with TRBD1. The germline gives CDR1 MNHNY, CDR2 SVGAGI (reference sequence). Trimming cost V 6 bases and J 5 bases; bases outside gene matches: 5. This CDR3 comprises 13 residues.

V is TRBV6-5 and J is TRBJ1-2; D gene ambiguous. The CDR3 runs 13 residues. The germline V gene has CDR1 MNHEY and CDR2 SVGAGI. Trimming pared 6 bases from V and 4 bases from J, leaving 12 bases between. The CDR3 DNA sequence: TGTGCCAGCAGCCGCCGGCTGTCCTATGGCTACACCTTC. Translated: CASSRRLSYGYTF.